This T cell receptor beta chain was obtained from a study of identical twins. This clonotype was seen only a few times. In every case, the donor was a healthy Caucasian. A universal primer site came from template switching; cDNA carried unique molecular identifiers. TCRdb redid the calling of the 5' RACE reads with MiXCR, one entry per CDR3 protein. The sample includes 350,000 to 450,000 distinct CDR3 sequences, 18% of them seen just once. The V end lost 2 bases, the J end lost 1 base, and 11 bases lay between the germline ends. This CDR3 spans 16 amino acids. CDR1 MDHEN and CDR2 SYDVKM come from the germline V gene.

The sample comprised naive T cells sorted from blood. V and J are TRBV28 and TRBJ2-2; tentative D call: TRBD1 (6 bases). The sequence was obtained from a man between 45 and 60 years old in good health. CDR3 DNA: TGTGCCAGCAGTTTACAGGGGCAGCGGAACACCGGGGAGCTGTTTTTT. Amino acid sequence: CASSLQGQRNTGELFF.